Each of the 12 T cell receptor beta chains below was sequenced from the same sample in a study of chemoradiotherapy in HPV16-positive cancers. TCRdb's table, derived via immunoSEQ multiplex PCR, lists solely in-frame clones and lacks some. The table has 5,000 to 6,000 clones, 77% seen once. The sample was tumor tissue, taken from a patient who underwent chemoradiotherapy. The receptors here all came from a human donor with HPV-associated anogenital cancer.

The chain uses TRBV29-1 and TRBJ2-7, with 7 nucleotides matching TRBD2. The CDR3 has 15 amino acids. The germline V gene encodes CDR1 SQVTM and CDR2 ANQGSEA. The V and J ends lost 4 bases and 0 bases, in that order; junction bases with no gene match: 9. CDR3 sequence reads: CSVVGTSAPSYEQYF. The CDR3 DNA reads TGCAGCGTTGTGGGTACTAGCGCACCCTCCTACGAGCAGTACTTC.

A few counts support this clone. The chain carries TRBV5-1 and TRBJ1-1, with D hard to call. Germline assignment: CDR1 SGHRS and CDR2 YFSETQ. There are 12 residues in the CDR3. The V end was cut by 0 bases, the J end by 6 bases, with 6 bases between. CDR3 loop: CASSLAGSEAFF. The CDR3 DNA reads TGCGCCAGCAGCTTGGCCGGGTCTGAAGCTTTCTTT.

The rearrangement uses TRBV6-5 and TRBJ2-2, with D maybe TRBD1 (6 bases). V lost 2 bases and J lost 4, with 11 bases in between. The germline gives CDR1 MNHEY, CDR2 SVGAGI. The length of the CDR3 is 15 residues. The CDR3 loop reads CASSYRFRGTGELFF. DNA for the CDR3: TGTGCCAGCAGTTACCGTTTCAGGGGCACCGGGGAGCTGTTTTTT.

The chain joins TRBV30 to TRBJ1-1; no firm D call. V lost 5 bases, J lost 0 bases, and 4 bases lay in between. Germline-derived CDR1 and CDR2 are GTSNPN and SVGIG (reference sequence). The length of the CDR3 is 11 residues. The CDR3, as DNA: TGTGCCTGGGCAGTGAACACTGAAGCTTTCTTT. Translation gives CAWAVNTEAFF.

This clone was detected a few times. V is TRBV2 and J is TRBJ2-2; 9 positions match TRBD2. The CDR3 sequence is 17 residues long. CDR1 is SNHLY, CDR2 FYNNEI, per germline. J was trimmed by 3 bases and V by 1 base; bases with no gene match: 6. The CDR3 DNA sequence: TGTGCCAGCAGTGAAGGCGGGGGGGCCGGTTACACCGGGGAGCTGTTTTTT. Amino acid sequence: CASSEGGGAGYTGELFF.

The genes are TRBV7-8 and TRBJ2-5, with unresolved D. Trimming cost V 1 base and J 2 bases, with 17 bases left between them. CDR3 length: 17 residues. Germline CDR1 SGHVS, CDR2 FQNEAQ. CDR3 in DNA: TGTGCCAGCAGCTTAGGACCCTCCCCGACGCGACAAGAGACCCAGTACTTC. Translating it yields CASSLGPSPTRQETQYF. Variable domain in full (rest from reference TRBV7-8 and TRBJ2-5): GAGVSQSPRYKVAKRGQDVALRCDPISGHVSLFWYQQALGQGPEFLTYFQNEAQLDKSGLPSDRFFAERPEGSVSTLKIQRTQQEDSAVYLCASSLGPSPTRQETQYFGPGTRLLVL.

A single count supports this clone. This sequence joins TRBV11-3 and TRBJ1-3, with D maybe TRBD1 (6 bases). This CDR3 has 16 amino acids. Germline assignment: CDR1 SGHNT and CDR2 YENEEA. Trimming stripped 0 bases from V and 4 bases from J, with 13 bases between. CDR3 region: CASSLDVGAHGNTIYF. CDR3 DNA: TGTGCCAGCAGCTTAGACGTGGGGGCGCACGGAAACACCATATATTTT.

Concerning this clone: Mismatch with germline at one junction end may stem from a read error. The genes are TRBV4-1 and TRBJ2-5; tentatively, D is TRBD1 (6 bases). CDR1 MGHRA and CDR2 YSYEKL come from the germline V gene. The CDR3 covers 15 residues. The CDR3 region is CASSQVNRVQGTQYF. The CDR3 DNA reads TGCGCCAGCAGCCAAGTCAACAGGGTACAAGGGACCCAGTACTTC.

The chain recombines TRBV19 with TRBJ2-7, with a tentative D call TRBD2 (6 bases). From germline, CDR1 is LNHDA and CDR2 SQIVND (reference sequence). This CDR3 spans 17 amino acids. V was shortened by 2 bases and J by 3 bases, with 20 bases between the two germline ends. The CDR3 DNA reads TGTGCCAGTAGTATAACCCCCGGCGGGATCGGTCGCTACGAGCAGTACTTC. As protein: CASSITPGGIGRYEQYF.

This clone turned up a few times. The chain has TRBV6-1 and TRBJ2-5, with TRBD2 matching over 7 bases. The CDR3 spans 15 residues. V lost 5 bases and J lost 4; bases outside the gene matches: 10. From germline, CDR1 is MNHNS and CDR2 SASEGT. CDR3 sequence reads: CASSLYGGYGETQYF. Written as DNA, the CDR3 is TGTGCCAGCAGTCTCTACGGGGGGTACGGAGAGACCCAGTACTTC.

The gene calls are TRBV7-9 and TRBJ2-6; 9 bases match TRBD1. The ends lost 5 bases at V and 1 base at J; junction bases unmatched: 6. Germline CDR1 is SEHNR and CDR2 is FQNEAQ (reference sequence). The CDR3 runs 17 residues. The CDR3 is CASSEQGARSGANVLTF. CDR3 nucleotides: TGTGCCAGCAGCGAACAGGGGGCGCGATCTGGGGCCAACGTCCTGACTTTC.

The rearrangement joins TRBV6-6 to TRBJ1-2; D may be TRBD1 (5 bases). Germline values: CDR1 MNHNY, CDR2 SVGAGI (reference sequence). Trimming stripped 10 bases from V and 3 bases from J, with 15 bases between. This CDR3 region has 13 residues. CDR3 sequence reads: CAIGVRGYYGYTF. CDR3 bases: TGTGCCATAGGGGTCCGGGGATACTATGGCTACACCTTC.